Below, 15 T cell receptor beta chains from the same sample are listed, as sequenced in a study of human T cells and chemical hapten exposure. As to time point: healthy volunteer bleed at 6 weeks. Unfractionated whole blood served as the source for total RNA extraction. TCRdb re-analysed the RACE reads in MiXCR, keeping a single row per CDR3 protein. Counted here are fewer than 85,000 distinct CDR3 sequences, about 8.7% occurring once; the ten biggest clones make up around 1.4%. What was sequenced was whole blood. The source is a male donor in good health. Some clones in this sample may be carry-over from other donors' samples.

The chain recombines TRBV10-3 with TRBJ2-1; 12 bases are a match to TRBD1. V was pared by 4 bases and J by 9 bases, with 4 bases of the junction left unmatched. The CDR3 covers 14 residues. Germline assignment: CDR1 ENHRY and CDR2 SYGVKD. The CDR3 nucleotides read TGTGCCATCAGTGTGGGACAGGGGGCGAGTGAGCAGTTCTTC. Protein product: CAISVGQGASEQFF.

The J gene is TRBJ2-5, the V gene TRBV27, with D possibly being TRBD1 (5 bases). V dropped 2 bases and J dropped 1 base, with 17 bases sitting between them. Germline loops: CDR1 MNHEY, CDR2 SMNVEV (reference sequence). There are 17 residues in the CDR3. CDR3 in amino acids: CASSLGIRGAGQETQYF. The CDR3, as DNA: TGTGCCAGCAGTTTAGGAATAAGGGGTGCCGGCCAAGAGACCCAGTACTTC.

This clonotype appeared many times. The J gene is TRBJ2-1, the V gene TRBV4-3, with unresolved D. CDR1 LGHNA and CDR2 YSLEER come from the germline V gene. The CDR3 runs to 17 residues. Trimming cost V 4 bases and J 0 bases, with 16 bases left between them. The CDR3 region is CASSRVGLTSSYNEQFF. CDR3 coding DNA: TGCGCCAGCAGCCGCGTAGGCCTTACGAGCTCCTACAATGAGCAGTTCTTC.

This clonotype was observed many times. CDR3 sequence (DNA): TGTGCCAGCAGCTTAGTGGACCGGCGGGCAGATACGCAGTATTTT. Translating gives CASSLVDRRADTQYF. The chain links TRBV5-4 to TRBJ2-3; D may be TRBD2 (5 bases). Per germline, CDR1 SGHNT and CDR2 YYREEE (reference sequence). The CDR3 sequence is 15 residues long. With 2 bases removed from V and 4 bases from J, the gap between germline ends came to 14 bases.

This clonotype turned up a few times. This chain joins TRBV12-3 or TRBV12-4 and TRBJ1-5; D unclear. Trimming took off 2 bases at V and 3 bases at J, with 5 bases between the two ends. The CDR3 covers 13 residues. Here the CDR3 reads CASSLRDNQPQHF. The DNA for the CDR3 is TGTGCCAGCAGTTTAAGGGACAATCAGCCCCAGCATTTT.

There are a few counts of this clonotype. The genes are TRBV24-1 and TRBJ2-5, with TRBD2 matching 11 bases. Germline assignment: CDR1 KGHDR and CDR2 SFDVKD. The CDR3 sequence is 21 residues long. Germline trimming cut 4 bases from V and 3 bases from J; bases unmatched to any gene: 21. The CDR3 coding sequence is TGTGCCACCAGTGACCTATTCCCGGGACTAGCGGAAATACCCGAGGAAGAGACCCAGTACTTC. This translates into CATSDLFPGLAEIPEEETQYF.

The chain uses TRBV6-5 and TRBJ2-5; TRBD1 matches 10 bases. Per germline, CDR1 MNHEY and CDR2 SVGAGI. The junction had 7 bases not matched to a gene; V was cut back by 9 bases and J by 0 bases. This CDR3 is built from 15 residues. The CDR3 nucleotides are TGTGCCAGTACACCGGGACAGGGGAACCAAGAGACCCAGTACTTC. This encodes CASTPGQGNQETQYF.

This clonotype turned up a few times. The CDR3 bases are TGTGCCAGCAGCTTGTATCAGGGGGCGAACTATGGCTACACCTTC. Protein: CASSLYQGANYGYTF. V is TRBV5-4 and J is TRBJ1-2; 8 nucleotides agree with TRBD1. V gave up 1 base and J gave up 2 bases; unmatched junction bases: 4. The CDR3 is 15 amino acids. The germline V gene encodes CDR1 SGHNT and CDR2 YYREEE (reference sequence).

The V gene is TRBV12-3 or TRBV12-4, the J gene TRBJ1-2; D remains ambiguous. Trimming removed 3 bases from V and 2 bases from J, with 7 bases in between. This CDR3 spans 13 amino acids. The CDR3 here is CASSFAPNYGYTF. The CDR3 DNA sequence: TGTGCCAGCAGTTTTGCCCCGAACTATGGCTACACCTTC.

This clonotype was seen a few times. The rearrangement joins TRBV25-1 to TRBJ2-7; 7 bases map to TRBD2. With V trimmed by 7 bases and J by 6 bases, 9 bases remained unmatched. Germline lookup yields CDR1 MGHDK and CDR2 SYGVNS. The CDR3 sequence is 13 residues long. CDR3 protein: CASMLAERTEQYF. CDR3 DNA: TGTGCCAGCATGCTAGCGGAGAGGACCGAGCAGTACTTC.

This clonotype showed up just a few times. This chain links TRBV4-3 with TRBJ2-2; 9 positions agree with TRBD2. The germline CDR1 and CDR2 sequences are LGHNA and YSLEER. The CDR3 spans 16 residues. V shed 4 bases and J 5 bases; nucleotides not matched to a gene: 8. CDR3 region: CASSLARGGGTGELFF. CDR3 coding DNA: TGCGCCAGCAGCCTAGCCCGCGGGGGGGGGACCGGGGAGCTGTTTTTT.

This clonotype was detected only a few times. The chain recombines TRBV11-2 with TRBJ2-1, with 10 bases fitting TRBD2. V lost 2 bases and J lost 9; bases outside the gene matches: 13. The CDR3 contains 17 residues. Germline assignment: CDR1 SGHAT and CDR2 FQNNGV. CDR3 sequence (DNA): TGTGCCAGCAGCTTAAGCCTAGGGCTAGCGGGAGCCGTTGAGCAGTTCTTC. It yields the protein CASSLSLGLAGAVEQFF.

This clonotype was seen more than once but under ten times. The chain joins TRBV29-1 to TRBJ1-1; TRBD1 matches at 7 bases. With 3 bases clipped from V and 5 bases from J, the junction kept 3 bases outside the gene matches. Germline CDR1 SQVTM, CDR2 ANQGSEA. This CDR3 is 12 amino acids long. This CDR3 is CSVEAGGTEAFF. CDR3 nucleotides: TGCAGCGTTGAGGCAGGGGGAACTGAAGCTTTCTTT.

This clonotype was picked up many times. The chain couples TRBV20-1 to TRBJ1-1; D possibly corresponds to TRBD1 (6 bases). The V end lost 6 bases, the J end lost 5 bases, and 16 bases lay between the germline ends. The CDR3 runs to 13 residues. Per germline, CDR1 DFQATT and CDR2 SNEGSKA (reference sequence). The CDR3, as DNA: TGCAGTGCCCACGAAGGGGGGTCGACTGAAGCTTTCTTT. Translating it yields CSAHEGGSTEAFF.

Ten or more counts support this clonotype. This rearrangement joins TRBV6-6 to TRBJ2-5, with 8 bases fitting TRBD1. The V gene's germline CDR1 is MNHNY and CDR2 SVGAGI (reference sequence). Losses at the gene ends were 0 bases for V and 0 bases for J; bases not matched to a gene: 15. The CDR3 loop spans 20 amino acids. The CDR3 protein is CASSYSRDRPSPQNQETQYF. The CDR3 DNA is TGTGCCAGCAGTTACTCGAGGGACAGGCCATCCCCTCAAAACCAAGAGACCCAGTACTTC.